A single T cell receptor beta chain is shown here with its context. Its antigen is still unknown. The study ran its PCR with 60 Vbeta and 13 Jbeta primers. Here immunoSEQ multiplex PCR was the method, and the copy in TCRdb shows in-frame clones only, minus some. This sample has about 140,000 clones, with roughly four fifths found just once. The germline CDR1 and CDR2 sequences are GTSNPN and SVGIG (reference sequence). The CDR3 loop spans 13 amino acids. V lost 4 bases and J lost 7, with 15 bases in between. The data derive from a study of cytomegalovirus exposure and HLA in healthy donors. Study-wide findings and caveats: A likely sequencing artifact accounted for one observed cluster of highly shared sequence variants. A list of around 160 TCR beta chains associated with cytomegalovirus was given. A reported reduction in N-insertions relative to the 666-donor mean was seen in an Asian-associated ancestry cluster in a later analysis. Using the classifier, cytomegalovirus status was reportedly diagnosed with high specificity and sensitivity.

The material sequenced was PBMCs. The receptor's source is a woman aged 50 to 60 in good health and CMV-seropositive. The V and J genes are TRBV30 and TRBJ2-3, with TRBD1 as a possible D gene (6 bases). CDR3 sequence reads: CAWTPDRRYTQYF. CDR3 bases: TGTGCCTGGACTCCCGACAGGCGCTATACGCAGTATTTT.